Each of the 8 T cell receptor beta chains below was sequenced from the same sample in a study of cytomegalovirus exposure and HLA in healthy donors. PCR employed 60 Vbeta and 13 Jbeta primers. Sequencing was performed with immunoSEQ multiplex PCR; in TCRdb, only in-frame clones are kept and a portion is missing. This table holds under 150,000 clones, over 65% found once. Sequencing was performed on PBMCs. Receptors were obtained from a man aged 50-60 years in good health and CMV-seronegative.

The V gene is TRBV28, the J gene TRBJ1-5; D is undetermined. Trimming shortened V by 6 bases and J by 7 bases, and 19 bases separated the two germline ends. The CDR3 contains 15 residues. Germline V gives CDR1 MDHEN, CDR2 SYDVKM. CDR3 amino acids: CASSQWSGRRQPQHF. CDR3 DNA: TGTGCCAGCAGCCAGTGGTCCGGGAGGCGCCAGCCCCAGCATTTT.

The gene calls are TRBV28 and TRBJ2-6, with D possibly being TRBD2 (5 bases). This CDR3 is built from 17 residues. V lost 8 bases and J lost 0, with 17 bases in between. Germline V lookup: CDR1 MDHEN, CDR2 SYDVKM. The CDR3 protein is CASSPAGTRSGANVLTF. CDR3 coding DNA: TGTGCCAGCTCCCCCGCGGGTACCCGCTCTGGGGCCAACGTCCTGACTTTC. Combining the CDR3 with reference TRBV28 and TRBJ2-6 gives the whole variable domain DVKVTQSSRYLVKRTGEKVFLECVQDMDHENMFWYRQDPGLGLRLIYFSYDVKMKEKGDIPEGYSVSREKKERFSLILESASTNQTSMYLCASSPAGTRSGANVLTFGAGSRLTVL.

The chain carries TRBV10-1 and TRBJ2-2, with TRBD1 matching over 7 bases. The V and J ends lost 10 bases and 6 bases, in that order; junction bases with no gene match: 8. This CDR3 is 13 amino acids long. Germline V gives CDR1 WNHNN, CDR2 SYGVQD (reference sequence). For the CDR3, the DNA is TGCGCCACTTCACAGGGGATGGCCGGGGAGCTGTTTTTT. It specifies CATSQGMAGELFF.

This clone appeared a few times. The chain combines TRBV27 with TRBJ2-7; TRBD1 matches at 7 bases. Germline V gene sequence: CDR1 MNHEY, CDR2 SMNVEV (reference sequence). This CDR3 spans 12 amino acids. Unmatched junction bases numbered 5, after V lost 8 bases and J lost 4 bases. This CDR3 reads CASRDRVYEQYF. The DNA for the CDR3 is TGTGCCAGCCGAGACAGGGTTTACGAGCAGTACTTC.

The chain joins TRBV19 to TRBJ2-1; 10 nucleotides align to TRBD2. V dropped 5 bases and J dropped 3; count of bases not matched to a gene: 4. Per germline, CDR1 LNHDA and CDR2 SQIVND (reference sequence). The CDR3 loop spans 15 amino acids. CDR3 region: CASSPGTSVYNEQFF. CDR3 bases: TGTGCCAGTAGTCCCGGGACTAGCGTCTACAATGAGCAGTTCTTC.

In its sample, this clone was seen a few times. The chain links TRBV6-1 to TRBJ1-1, with D uncertain. The CDR3 sequence is 15 residues long. In germline, CDR1 is MNHNS, CDR2 SASEGT. The V end lost 3 bases, the J end lost 5 bases, and 16 bases lay between the germline ends. The CDR3 coding sequence is TGTGCCAGCAGTGATAGATCCGCCTCGAGAACTGAAGCTTTCTTT. It codes for CASSDRSASRTEAFF.

The V gene is TRBV7-9, the J gene TRBJ1-1; 7 bases match TRBD1. The length of the CDR3 is 13 residues. The V gene end was trimmed by 6 bases and the J gene end by 3 bases; junction bases not matched to a gene: 4. The germline V gene encodes CDR1 SEHNR and CDR2 FQNEAQ (reference sequence). The CDR3 nucleotides read TGTGCCAGCAGGGGACAGTATGACACTGAAGCTTTCTTT. Translating it yields CASRGQYDTEAFF.

The chain is built from TRBV21-1 and TRBJ1-4; TRBD1 was called by the table and not checked on the DNA. TRBV21-1 is labeled a pseudogene. The CDR3 totals 19 residues. The CDR3 nucleotides are TGTGCCAGCAGCAGCCGGGACAGTCTTAGCCCCCTACTATATGAAAAACTGTTTTTT. This encodes CASSSRDSLSPLLYEKLFF.